Each of the 11 T cell receptor beta chains below was sequenced from the same sample in a study of T cells in Graves' hyperthyroidism and ophthalmopathy. Amplified regions were TCR beta CDR3 sequences from RNA transcripts. TCR CDR3 regions were first amplified by RT-PCR with HTBI primers. TCRdb used MiXCR to reprocess the multiplex PCR reads, holding one entry per CDR3 protein. The table includes 600,000 to 650,000 distinct CDR3 sequences, around 15% detected once. Sequencing used blood. Receptors were obtained from a young woman with Graves' hyperthyroidism.

This clonotype was recorded at least ten times. The chain uses TRBV20-1 and TRBJ1-2; tentatively, D is TRBD1 (5 bases). Trimming took 8 bases from V and 4 from J, leaving 14 bases between them. Germline V gene lookup returns CDR1 DFQATT and CDR2 SNEGSKA (reference sequence). This CDR3 spans 12 amino acids. CDR3 in amino acids: CSPIEGTYGYTF. As DNA, the CDR3 is TGCAGTCCCATTGAAGGGACCTATGGCTACACCTTC.

The sample holds a few counts of this clonotype. The rearrangement joins TRBV19 to TRBJ2-7, with TRBD1 as a possible D gene (6 bases). Germline values: CDR1 LNHDA, CDR2 SQIVND (reference sequence). CDR3 length: 12 residues. Trimming pared 3 bases from V and 5 bases from J, leaving 8 bases between. The CDR3 loop reads CASSMGANEQYF. In DNA form, the CDR3 reads TGTGCCAGTAGTATGGGGGCCAACGAGCAGTACTTC.

Written as DNA, the CDR3 is TGTGCCATCAGTGAGGGGCAGATCTACGAGCAGTACTTC. Amino acid sequence: CAISEGQIYEQYF. J is TRBJ2-7 and V is TRBV10-3, with D hard to call. The CDR3 is 13 residues long. V dropped 2 bases and J dropped 3 bases, with 8 bases sitting between them. Germline CDR1 and CDR2: ENHRY and SYGVKD.

This clonotype was recorded at least ten times. The rearrangement uses TRBV28 and TRBJ1-1; a possible D gene is TRBD1 (5 bases). Trimming removed 8 bases at V and 0 bases at J, with 16 bases between. Germline CDR1 MDHEN, CDR2 SYDVKM. The CDR3 is made up of 15 amino acids. The CDR3 DNA reads as TGTGCCAGCTGGGACGGATCTTTTATGAACACTGAAGCTTTCTTT. It codes for CASWDGSFMNTEAFF.

The DNA for the CDR3 is TGTGCCAGCAGTTTTCGGGTAGGCGACTATGGCTACACCTTC. It encodes CASSFRVGDYGYTF. The V gene is TRBV27, the J gene TRBJ1-2; D is uncertain. Germline CDR1 and CDR2: MNHEY and SMNVEV (reference sequence). V lost 3 bases and J lost 3, with 11 bases in between. This CDR3 is 14 amino acids long.

This clonotype was seen ten or more times. The rearrangement joins TRBV7-2 to TRBJ2-4, with 11 bases lining up with TRBD2. Germline V lookup: CDR1 SGHTA, CDR2 FQGNSA. The CDR3 is made up of 17 amino acids. After removal of 0 bases from V and 6 bases from J, the junction contained 7 bases not matched to a gene. The CDR3 reads CASSLAGTSGGVNIQYF. The CDR3 coding sequence is TGTGCCAGCAGCTTAGCCGGGACTAGCGGAGGGGTAAACATTCAGTACTTC.

This clonotype was seen at least ten times. The J gene is TRBJ1-1, the V gene TRBV2; 8 bases agree with TRBD1. The V gene's germline CDR1 is SNHLY and CDR2 FYNNEI. The ends lost 8 bases at V and 5 bases at J; junction bases unmatched: 4. The CDR3 contains 12 residues. The DNA for the CDR3 is TGTGCCAGCGAGACAGGGGAGACTGAAGCTTTCTTT. Protein product: CASETGETEAFF.

Regarding this clonotype: Likely a read error: the CDR3 ends without its conserved phenylalanine or tryptophan. V and J are TRBV6-5 and TRBJ2-7, with D perhaps matching TRBD1 or TRBD2 (5 bases each). From germline, CDR1 is MNHEY and CDR2 SVGAGI. CDR3 size: 13 residues. The V gene lost 2 bases and the J gene lost 3 bases, with 8 bases spanning the gap. The CDR3 reads CASSYGGDYEQYL. In DNA form, the CDR3 reads TGTGCCAGCAGTTACGGGGGAGACTACGAGCAGTACCTC.

The chain uses TRBV12-3 or TRBV12-4 and TRBJ2-1, with 14 bases identical to TRBD2. The CDR3 sequence is 18 residues long. Trimming cost V 5 bases and J 4 bases; bases outside gene matches: 10. The CDR3 DNA sequence: TGTGCCAGCAGTCCAGGACTAGCGGGAGGCCTAAATTACAATGAGCAGTTCTTC. Amino acid sequence: CASSPGLAGGLNYNEQFF.

A word on this clonotype: This may come from a read error, since a much larger clone is one base off. The chain is built from TRBV6-2 or TRBV6-3 and TRBJ1-1, with D possibly TRBD1 on 6 matching bases. This CDR3 is 15 amino acids long. Germline CDR1 is MNHEY and CDR2 is SVGEGT. The CDR3 DNA reads TGTGCCAGCCGTTCGGGGGGCGCTTGGGACACTGTAGCTTTCTTT. Its translation: CASRSGGAWDTVAFF.

This clonotype was observed a few times. This chain links TRBV19 with TRBJ2-5; 7 positions agree with TRBD2. Germline V gene data show CDR1 as LNHDA and CDR2 as SQIVND (reference sequence). This CDR3 region has 12 residues. V lost 8 bases to trimming and J lost 4 bases; unmatched junction nucleotides: 4. The CDR3 reads CASGGEAETQYF. The DNA for the CDR3 is TGTGCCAGTGGGGGGGAGGCAGAGACCCAGTACTTC.